These 18 T cell receptor beta chains came from one sample sequenced in a study of T cells in Graves' hyperthyroidism and ophthalmopathy. The investigators amplified TCR beta CDR3 regions from RNA transcripts. In the first-round RT-PCR of the TCR CDR3, the HTBI primer set was used. TCRdb used MiXCR to reprocess the multiplex PCR reads, holding one entry per CDR3 protein. This table holds 350,000 to 400,000 distinct CDR3 sequences, about 19% found once. Specimen: blood. These receptors all come from a woman aged 18-30 years with Graves' hyperthyroidism.

This clonotype occurred many times. This chain connects TRBV12-3 or TRBV12-4 to TRBJ1-1, with D maybe TRBD1 (5 bases). CDR3 length: 13 residues. Trimming removed 4 bases at V and 6 bases at J, with 12 bases between. The CDR3 nucleotides are TGTGCCAGCAGTTCCTTTCAGGGCTCTGAAGCTTTCTTT. It specifies CASSSFQGSEAFF.

This clonotype was counted ten times or more. This chain joins TRBV6-1 and TRBJ1-5, with 9 bases aligning to TRBD1. The length of the CDR3 is 17 residues. With 6 bases clipped from V and 2 bases from J, the junction kept 11 bases outside the gene matches. The germline V gene has CDR1 MNHNS and CDR2 SASEGT. The CDR3 reads CASRERQGGIGNQPQHF. CDR3 nucleotide sequence: TGTGCCAGCAGGGAAAGACAGGGGGGAATAGGCAATCAGCCCCAGCATTTT.

The table lists this clonotype with many counts. V gene TRBV29-1 combines with J gene TRBJ1-2, with D hard to call. The CDR3 length is 13 residues. V was pared by 0 bases and J by 7 bases, with 12 bases between. Looked up from germline, CDR1 is SQVTM and CDR2 is ANQGSEA. CDR3 residues: CSVEELDTRGYTF. As DNA, the CDR3 is TGCAGCGTTGAAGAACTGGATACGCGTGGCTACACCTTC.

This clonotype was seen ten or more times. J is TRBJ1-2 and V is TRBV18; possible D gene TRBD1, 6 bases. This CDR3 region has 15 residues. Germline-derived CDR1 and CDR2 are KGHSH and LQKENI. V dropped 3 bases and J dropped 5 bases, with 16 bases sitting between them. The CDR3: CASSPSSGVLYGYTF. In DNA form, the CDR3 reads TGTGCCAGCTCACCCAGCTCAGGGGTCCTGTATGGCTACACCTTC. Full variable domain (missing parts from reference TRBV18 and TRBJ1-2): NAGVMQNPRHLVRRRGQEARLRCSPMKGHSHVYWYRQLPEEGLKFMVYLQKENIIDESGMPKERFSAEFPKEGPSILRIQQVVRGDSAAYFCASSPSSGVLYGYTFGSGTRLTVV.

This clonotype showed up just a few times. J is TRBJ1-1 and V is TRBV12-3 or TRBV12-4, with TRBD1 as a possible D gene (5 bases). The CDR3 runs 13 residues. The V end lost 8 bases, the J end lost 5 bases, and 15 bases lay between the germline ends. The CDR3 coding sequence is TGTGCCAGCGCCAGGGAGAGTGTTACTGAAGCTTTCTTT. The encoded protein is CASARESVTEAFF.

The table lists this clonotype with a few counts. The V and J genes are TRBV5-1 and TRBJ1-1; D not certain. Trimming removed 2 bases from V and 4 bases from J, with 12 bases in between. The germline V gene encodes CDR1 SGHRS and CDR2 YFSETQ. The CDR3 length is 14 residues. The CDR3 DNA reads TGCGCCAGCAGCTTTGGCAGGACCACCACTGAAGCTTTCTTT. Translated, it gives CASSFGRTTTEAFF.

The chain joins TRBV2 to TRBJ1-1; D ambiguous. CDR3 size: 13 residues. V lost 8 bases to trimming and J lost 4 bases, with 14 bases between them. Germline V gene data show CDR1 as SNHLY and CDR2 as FYNNEI. The CDR3 region is CASGLKRLTEAFF. DNA for the CDR3: TGTGCCAGCGGTCTAAAGCGCCTCACTGAAGCTTTCTTT.

This clonotype occurred many times. The gene calls are TRBV7-3 and TRBJ2-6; perhaps TRBD1 as D (6 bases). Germline V gene lookup returns CDR1 SGHTA and CDR2 FQGTGA. Trimming took off 2 bases at V and 1 base at J, with 15 bases between the two ends. This CDR3 region has 18 residues. The CDR3 region is CASSLSPGEWSGANVLTF. In nucleotides, the CDR3 is TGTGCCAGCAGCTTATCGCCAGGGGAATGGTCTGGGGCCAACGTCCTGACTTTC.

This clonotype was seen many times. J is TRBJ2-5 and V is TRBV6-1, with D unclear. The CDR3 sequence is 14 residues long. Germline V gene data show CDR1 as MNHNS and CDR2 as SASEGT. The ends were cut back, 5 bases at V and 4 bases at J, with 14 bases in the middle. In DNA, the CDR3 is TGTGCCAGCAGTCCTGGTTCTCAACCAGAGACCCAGTACTTC. Translation gives CASSPGSQPETQYF.

This clonotype was seen ten or more times. The chain recombines TRBV12-3 or TRBV12-4 with TRBJ2-7; no clear D gene. This CDR3 spans 14 amino acids. Deletions cut 1 base from V and 6 bases from J, with 13 bases between. The DNA of the CDR3 is TGTGCCAGCAGTTTAGTGGTAGCCGTACGCGAGCAGTACTTC. Translating it yields CASSLVVAVREQYF.

This clonotype was seen at least ten times. This chain connects TRBV24-1 to TRBJ2-4; 7 bases agree with TRBD1. The CDR3 extends over 14 amino acids. Germline V lookup: CDR1 KGHDR, CDR2 SFDVKD. V lost 1 base to trimming and J lost 6 bases; unmatched junction nucleotides: 2. DNA of the CDR3: TGTGCCACCAGTGATTTCAACAGGGGAAACATTCAGTACTTC. Translated: CATSDFNRGNIQYF.

This clonotype was seen many times. The chain uses TRBV7-2 and TRBJ1-1; 7 bases line up with TRBD1. The CDR3 extends over 15 amino acids. J was trimmed by 4 bases and V by 6 bases; bases with no gene match: 11. Germline V gene data show CDR1 as SGHTA and CDR2 as FQGNSA. The CDR3: CASRGAGQGGTEAFF. The CDR3 nucleotides are TGTGCCAGCAGGGGGGCAGGGCAGGGGGGCACTGAAGCTTTCTTT.

In this sample, this clonotype turned up many times. This chain connects TRBV11-2 to TRBJ1-2, with D possibly TRBD1 on 6 matching bases. The CDR3 contains 15 residues. Trimming left V 5 bases short and J 2 bases short, with 15 bases between. In germline, CDR1 is SGHAT, CDR2 FQNNGV. CDR3 loop: CASSTYRDINYGYTF. The DNA of the CDR3 is TGTGCCAGCAGCACGTACCGGGACATAAACTATGGCTACACCTTC.

This clonotype was seen at least ten times. The rearrangement joins TRBV6-1 to TRBJ2-5; D ambiguous. The V gene's germline CDR1 is MNHNS and CDR2 SASEGT. Trimming shortened V by 0 bases and J by 2 bases, and 4 bases separated the two germline ends. This CDR3 is 13 amino acids long. CDR3 residues: CASSEAGQETQYF. The CDR3 nucleotides read TGTGCCAGCAGTGAAGCTGGACAAGAGACCCAGTACTTC.

Only a few counts were recorded for this clonotype. This sequence joins TRBV7-8 and TRBJ1-2; weak D call: TRBD1 (6 bases). The CDR3 is 15 amino acids. Germline V gives CDR1 SGHVS, CDR2 FQNEAQ. The V end was cut by 1 base, the J end by 7 bases, with 16 bases between. CDR3 bases: TGTGCCAGCAGCTTAGGGGGGCAGGGGTTATTTGGCTACACCTTC. It specifies CASSLGGQGLFGYTF.

This clonotype has a count of ten or more. The V call is TRBV20-1, the J call TRBJ1-5, with D perhaps matching TRBD1 (5 bases). This CDR3 contains 12 residues. Germline V CDR1 and CDR2: DFQATT, SNEGSKA (reference sequence). V gave up 7 bases and J gave up 2 bases, with 9 bases separating them. The CDR3 nucleotides read TGCAGTGGATGGGGGGGCAATCAGCCCCAGCATTTT. It encodes CSGWGGNQPQHF.

Ten or more counts support this clonotype. V and J are TRBV10-1 and TRBJ2-7; D tentatively fits TRBD1 or TRBD2 (7 bases each). V lost 10 bases to trimming and J lost 4 bases, with 20 bases between them. CDR1 and CDR2 (germline): WNHNN, SYGVQD (reference sequence). The CDR3 has 14 residues. The DNA of the CDR3 is TGCGCCACGAGTCCTTCCCAGGGGGGGTACGAGCAGTACTTC. Translating it yields CATSPSQGGYEQYF.

This clonotype was counted ten times or more. The J gene is TRBJ2-7, the V gene TRBV27; 7 nucleotides line up with TRBD1. Germline assignment: CDR1 MNHEY and CDR2 SMNVEV (reference sequence). J was trimmed by 1 base and V by 5 bases; bases with no gene match: 8. The CDR3 is 15 amino acids. The CDR3 region is CASSLRVDRSYEQYF. The CDR3, as DNA: TGTGCCAGCAGTCTGCGGGTGGACAGGTCCTACGAGCAGTACTTC.